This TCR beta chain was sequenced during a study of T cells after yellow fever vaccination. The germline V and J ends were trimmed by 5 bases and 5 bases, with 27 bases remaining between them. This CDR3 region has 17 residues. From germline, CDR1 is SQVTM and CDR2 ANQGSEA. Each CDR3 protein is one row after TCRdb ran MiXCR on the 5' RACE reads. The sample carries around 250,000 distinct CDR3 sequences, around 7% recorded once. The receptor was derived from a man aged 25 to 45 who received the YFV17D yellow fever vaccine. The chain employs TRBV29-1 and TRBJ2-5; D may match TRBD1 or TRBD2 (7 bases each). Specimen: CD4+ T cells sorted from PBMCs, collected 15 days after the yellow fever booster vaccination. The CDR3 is CSVRQQGLGGSRETQYF. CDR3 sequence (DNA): TGCAGCGTTCGCCAACAGGGGTTAGGCGGGAGCAGGGAGACCCAGTACTTC.